This TCR beta chain emerged from a study of OX40 agonist ivuxolimab in advanced cancers. Notes on the study in general: No determination was made of the antigen specificity of the expanded peripheral T cells. CD4+ and CD8+ blood T cells expanded clonally by week 6 at 0.1 to 3.0 mg/kg.

The assay was immunoSEQ multiplex PCR, and TCRdb's table has in-frame clones only and misses some. The data contain roughly 66,000 clones, 75% to 85% of them singletons. The germline CDR1 and CDR2 sequences are SGHNT and YENEEA. Trimming removed 5 bases from V and 1 base from J; junction bases left unmatched: 2. CDR3 size: 15 residues. Samples were taken at baseline and on day 1 of cycles 4 and 7. For this clone: What it recognizes is unknown.

This TCR was sampled from an adult with an advanced solid tumor such as melanoma, head and neck, liver or kidney cancer. This chain joins TRBV11-3 and TRBJ2-2; 9 positions agree with TRBD2. The source was CD4+ or CD8+ T cells sorted from blood, collected in a trial of the OX40 agonist ivuxolimab. The CDR3 sequence is CASSPTSGNTGELFF. CDR3 nucleotide sequence: TGTGCCAGCAGCCCGACTAGCGGGAACACCGGGGAGCTGTTTTTT.